Given below is one T cell receptor (beta chain) in context. Its specificity is not known. Trimming removed 1 base from V and 5 bases from J, with 15 bases in between. This CDR3 is 16 amino acids long. Per the germline V gene, CDR1 is MDHEN and CDR2 is SYDVKM. The sample originates from a study of cytomegalovirus exposure and HLA in healthy donors. Across the whole study: Previous work identified roughly 120 million unique TCR beta sequences from 150 million to 200 million T cells.

Use of 60 Vbeta and 13 Jbeta primers characterized the PCR. Sequenced by immunoSEQ multiplex PCR; TCRdb stores in-frame clones only, minus some. The sample comprises about 110,000 clones, over 60% of which are singletons, and just under 3% rests with the top ten. Study-wide findings and caveats: The sole available immune exposure information was CMV serostatus.

This chain connects TRBV28 to TRBJ1-5; no clear D gene. The receptor was isolated from a woman aged 60 to 75 in good health and CMV-seropositive. The source material was PBMCs. The CDR3 loop is CASSLSPGLGDQPQHF. The CDR3 region has the DNA TGTGCCAGCAGTTTATCCCCAGGACTAGGTGATCAGCCCCAGCATTTT.